The clone carrying this T cell receptor (beta chain) was counted at least ten times. Antigen: not known. This sample stems from a study of human T cells and chemical hapten exposure. The library put unique molecular identifiers onto individual cDNA molecules. TCRdb re-derived calls from the RACE reads in MiXCR, one entry per CDR3 protein. Of approximately 88,000 distinct CDR3 sequences in the sample, 13% were seen once. This CDR3 has 14 residues. V dropped 7 bases and J dropped 9; count of bases not matched to a gene: 11. Germline V gives CDR1 PRHDT, CDR2 FYEKMQ (reference sequence). Time point here: patch test 3, about 24 weeks after DPC sensitization. Treatment defined: therapeutic diphenylcyclopropenone sensitization with weekly scalp DPC. Study-wide points: While controls formed fewer of them, expanded TCRs formed significantly more large CDR3 similarity clusters.

The chain recombines TRBV13 with TRBJ2-1, with 8 bases lining up with TRBD1. This clonotype was sampled from a woman aged 45-65 years with alopecia areata. Some clones in this sample may be carry-over from other donors' samples. Sequenced here: whole blood, sampled in connection with sensitization to the hapten diphenylcyclopropenone (DPC). The DNA for the CDR3 is TGTGCCAGCACCTCCGGACAGGGACTTTCTGAGCAGTTCTTC. Its translation is CASTSGQGLSEQFF. The full variable domain, rest sourced from reference TRBV13 and TRBJ2-1, is AAGVIQSPRHLIKEKRETATLKCYPIPRHDTVYWYQQGPGQDPQFLISFYEKMQSDKGSIPDRFSAQQFSDYHSELNMSSLELGDSALYFCASTSGQGLSEQFFGPGTRLTVL.